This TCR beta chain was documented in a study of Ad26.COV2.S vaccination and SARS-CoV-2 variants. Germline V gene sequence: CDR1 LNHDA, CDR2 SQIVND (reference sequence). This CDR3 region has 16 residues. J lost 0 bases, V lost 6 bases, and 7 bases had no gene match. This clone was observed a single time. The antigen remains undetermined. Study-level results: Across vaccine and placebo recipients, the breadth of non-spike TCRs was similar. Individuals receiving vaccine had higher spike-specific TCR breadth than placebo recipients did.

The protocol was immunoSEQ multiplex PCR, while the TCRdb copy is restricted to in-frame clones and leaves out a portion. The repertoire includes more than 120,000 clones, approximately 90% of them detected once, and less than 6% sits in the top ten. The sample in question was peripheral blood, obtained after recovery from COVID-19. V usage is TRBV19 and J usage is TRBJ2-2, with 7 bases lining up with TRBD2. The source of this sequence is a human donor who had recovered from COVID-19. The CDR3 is CASRSAGGTNTGELFF. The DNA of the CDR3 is TGTGCCAGTAGGAGTGCCGGGGGGACGAACACCGGGGAGCTGTTTTTT.